This T cell receptor beta chain was recorded in a study of Ad26.COV2.S vaccination and SARS-CoV-2 variants (dated by TCRdb to the early 2020s). The study in broad terms: Donors in the vaccine arm were drawn from COV1001, a multicentre, randomized, double-blind, placebo-controlled phase I-IIa trial testing Ad26.COV2.S in healthy adults. Dosing of Ad26.COV2.S was intramuscular, at either 5x10^10 or 1x10^11 viral particles, delivered as one shot or as two shots spaced 56 days apart. A total of roughly 32 samples were included in the TCR-sequenced set, comprising around 20 Ad26.COV2.S vaccine recipients, 5 placebo recipients and 8 SARS-CoV-2 convalescent individuals. Investigators did not know the trial group allocation while performing experiments and assessing outcomes. Trial participants were randomized into five groups of five: low-dose or high-dose Ad26.COV2.S given once or twice, or placebo on both occasions. The specificity and breadth of SARS-CoV-2-reactive T cell receptors after Ad26.COV2.S vaccination were assessed by TCRbeta repertoire sequencing.

CDR1 KGHSH and CDR2 LQKENI are derived from the germline V gene. V is pruned by 3 bases and J by 7 bases, leaving 8 bases of the junction without a gene match. The CDR3 holds 15 amino acids from the cysteine to the phenylalanine. Of the read, only the CDR3 DNA is kept; its 45 bases are in frame from base 1. In the paper's terms, the treatment or condition label means: around 19 received Ad26.COV2.S at low or high dose, single or two shots; roughly five received placebo; per-sample allocation not given. Repertoires of vaccine and placebo recipients were sequenced from samples collected on day 63 after the first injection. Cohort 1b enrolled about 25 adults aged 18-55 years at a single site in Boston, USA, between 29 July and 7 August 2020. Ad26.COV2.S consisted of a replication-incompetent adenovirus type 26 vector by which a prefusion-stabilized SARS-CoV-2 spike protein from the original Wuhan strain was expressed.

The immunoSEQ Assay was used to sequence TCRbeta CDR3 regions. After extraction, genomic DNA underwent amplification by bias-controlled multiplex PCR, followed by high-throughput sequencing. On the study's bioinformatics: To quantify the absolute abundance of every unique TCRbeta CDR3 region, sequences were collapsed and filtered. T cell fraction was estimated by normalization of TCRbeta template counts to usable DNA, with usable DNA being measured through amplification of reference genes present in all nucleated cells. Repertoire TCRs were annotated as SARS-CoV-2-specific by exact matching of V gene, CDR3 amino acid sequence and J gene to a known reactive TCR set. The reference SARS-CoV-2 TCR set was obtained from MIRA and was filtered for enrichment in COVID-19-positive ImmuneCODE repertoires, whereby public or cross-reactive TCRs were removed. Using the MIRA antigens, annotated TCRs were further analysed by specific ORF or by position within an ORF. Depth was the summed frequency of annotated unique rearrangements, while breadth was defined as annotated unique rearrangements over total unique productive rearrangements. Group comparisons of TCR breadth used two-sided Wilcoxon rank-sum tests. This immuneACCESS table, as held by TCRdb, lists in-frame sequences with V and J called but not all clones. Of the missing ones, under half trace to an unresolved V gene in checked studies; the others have no known cause. The D gene and trimming were derived from the DNA, and the V and J assignments and clone size from that table. The sample contains around 450,000 clones, around 87% of them found a single time. Roughly 4% of the sample is held by the ten biggest clonotypes.

What the research found in general, with its limitations: Substantial breadth of spike-specific CD8+ and CD4+ T cell responses was reported after vaccination. The study was not powered for comparison of responses between vaccine doses or regimens. It was noted by the authors that total T cell responses may have been underestimated by the TCR breadth and depth analyses. Vaccine and placebo recipients had comparable non-spike TCR breadth, which fits with the vaccine containing only spike. Spike-specific TCR breadth was higher in Ad26.COV2.S recipients than in placebo recipients (P = 0.0014).

On this clone: What this receptor recognizes is not known. The sample holds no much larger clone one base away, and base qualities are not on file.

The sample consisted of peripheral blood, taken in a trial of Ad26.COV2.S vaccine versus placebo. The sequence was collected from a person aged 18 to 59 who received the Ad26.COV2.S COVID-19 vaccine or a placebo. The chain joins TRBV18 to TRBJ1-5; TRBD1 fits 8 bases in the junction. CDR3 reads: CASSPSGQEKQPQHF. In nucleotides, the sequence is TGTGCCAGCTCACCCTCGGGACAGGAAAAACAGCCCCAGCATTTT.